A selection of T cell receptor beta chains follows, all from one sample in a study of shared clonotypes between healthy human individuals. Generated by immunoSEQ multiplex PCR, the TCRdb table keeps only in-frame clones and is missing some. This repertoire shows under 2,000,000 clones, just under 95% found once; its top ten account for 1% to 1.5%. Specimen: naive CD8+ T cells sorted from blood. The source is a man aged 18-30 years in good health. Each CDR3 is given with its conserved first and last residue. Fields, in order: J gene, D gene, clone size, V gene, CDR3 protein. A D gene is named only where the DNA matches it firmly. Some rows have no size entry. The others give once, few or many, or a class for an expanded clone.

j_gene: TRBJ1-2
d_gene: .
abundance: .
v_gene: TRBV6-1
CDR3aa: CASSEFWTDDGYTF

j_gene: TRBJ1-2
d_gene: .
abundance: .
v_gene: TRBV10-3
CDR3aa: CAISEALTKHGYTF

j_gene: TRBJ1-1
d_gene: .
abundance: .
v_gene: TRBV4-1
CDR3aa: CASSQVLGGNTEAFF

j_gene: TRBJ2-7
d_gene: .
abundance: .
v_gene: TRBV7-9
CDR3aa: CASSPDAYEQYF

j_gene: TRBJ2-7
d_gene: TRBD1
abundance: few
v_gene: TRBV9
CDR3aa: CASSGDSGTGTYEQYF

j_gene: TRBJ2-7
d_gene: TRBD2
abundance: once
v_gene: TRBV7-6
CDR3aa: CASRPGPGLVGHEQYF

j_gene: TRBJ2-7
d_gene: TRBD1
abundance: .
v_gene: TRBV7-6
CDR3aa: CASSFGTGSYEQYF

j_gene: TRBJ2-1
d_gene: TRBD1
abundance: .
v_gene: TRBV27
CDR3aa: CASSRQGDYEQFF

j_gene: TRBJ2-3
d_gene: .
abundance: .
v_gene: TRBV6-5
CDR3aa: CASSRTRGVTDTQYF

j_gene: TRBJ2-5
d_gene: .
abundance: .
v_gene: TRBV7-9
CDR3aa: CASSSWTGETQYF